The entry below describes one T cell receptor beta chain. What it binds is not known. Germline CDR1 is MGHRA and CDR2 is YSYEKL. This CDR3 is 15 amino acids long. The V gene lost 1 base and the J gene lost 3 bases, with 10 bases spanning the gap. Separation from the roughly 670-subject first cohort characterized the roughly 130-subject validation cohort, to which the donors belonged. Here immunoSEQ multiplex PCR was the method, and the copy in TCRdb shows in-frame clones only, minus some. The sample shows fewer than 200,000 clones, 91% of them seen only once. This sample stems from a study of cytomegalovirus exposure and HLA in healthy donors. Study conclusions and caveats: A classifier reportedly called cytomegalovirus status with high sensitivity and specificity. In vitro data verified a few CMV-associated chains as specific for CMV antigens. The investigators catalogued 150 to 200 TCR beta chains as cytomegalovirus-associated.

The rearrangement uses TRBV4-1 and TRBJ2-1; D is unresolved. The sequenced sample was PBMCs. The clonotype was recovered from a woman between 18 and 29 years old in good health and CMV-seropositive. The CDR3 is CASSQGENDYNEQFF. Written as DNA, the CDR3 is TGCGCCAGCAGCCAAGGCGAGAACGACTACAATGAGCAGTTCTTC.